This T cell receptor beta chain was sequenced in a study of shared clonotypes between healthy human individuals. Method: immunoSEQ multiplex PCR; TCRdb's copy keeps in-frame clones and lacks some. Of about 2.1 million clones in the sample, 93% were seen once. The CDR3 covers 12 residues. Germline values: CDR1 SQVTM, CDR2 ANQGSEA. V was shortened by 7 bases and J by 5 bases, with 14 bases between the two germline ends. The naive CD8 fraction comprised CD45RO-negative cells positively selected for CCR7 and excluded terminally differentiated effector memory CD45RA+ cells. The TCR originated in a man younger than 35 in good health. Some clones in this sample may be carry-over from other donors' samples. This chain uses TRBV29-1 with TRBJ2-5; D perhaps matches TRBD2 (6 bases). The sample consisted of naive CD8+ T cells from PBMCs. CDR3 region: CSGRVSGETQYF. The CDR3 nucleotides are TGCAGCGGCCGGGTGAGCGGGGAGACCCAGTACTTC.